This is a list of T cell receptor beta chains from one sample in a study of T cells in Graves' hyperthyroidism and ophthalmopathy. TCRdb called the multiplex PCR reads again in MiXCR, with one record for every CDR3 protein. The sample includes about 560,000 distinct CDR3 sequences, roughly a sixth of them seen just once. The specimen was blood. The receptors were sampled from a woman aged 18-29 years with Graves' hyperthyroidism. Each CDR3 is given with its conserved first and last residue. The D gene is left open where the match is weak. Size values are once, few and many counts, or a class for expanded clones, and some rows have none.

>TRBJ2-2|.|TRBV27|.
TGTGCCAGCACCTCAATATTCCCGAACACCGGGGAGCTGTTTTTT
CASTSIFPNTGELFF
>TRBJ2-2|.|TRBV29-1|.
TGCAGCATTGAAGTACAGCGGGCTTCGAACACCGGGGAGCTGTTTTTT
CSIEVQRASNTGELFF
>TRBJ2-1|.|TRBV12-3/TRBV12-4|.
TGTGCCAGCAGATCCACAGGTATCTGGGAGACCCAGTTCTTC
CASRSTGIWETQFF
>TRBJ2-1|.|TRBV27|many
TGTGCCAGCAATCACCGAGGGGTCGATGAGCAGTTCTTC
CASNHRGVDEQFF
>TRBJ1-4|TRBD1|TRBV9|few
TGTGCCAGCAGCCAGGGACAGAGTCAGGAAAAACTGTTTTTT
CASSQGQSQEKLFF
>TRBJ1-2|TRBD1|TRBV7-2|few
TGTGCCAGCAGCTTAGTACAGGGGGGCTATGGCTACACCTTC
CASSLVQGGYGYTF
>TRBJ2-5|TRBD2|TRBV7-6|many
TGTGCCAGCAGCCCCGGACTAGCGGGGGGCTGGGGACAAGAGACCCAGTACTTC
CASSPGLAGGWGQETQYF
>TRBJ1-1|TRBD1|TRBV29-1|.
TGCAGCGGGGTAGCAGGGGGGAACACTGAAGCTTTCTTT
CSGVAGGNTEAFF
>TRBJ1-5|.|TRBV28|many
TGTGCCAGCAGTGGCCCGGTTGAGATGGGGCCCGGGCAGCCCCAGCATTTT
CASSGPVEMGPGQPQHF
>TRBJ2-5|TRBD2|TRBV6-1|.
TGTGCCAGCAGCAAGACTAGCGGGGGAGTAGAGACCCAGTACTTC
CASSKTSGGVETQYF
>TRBJ2-7|TRBD2|TRBV28|many
TGTGCCAGCAGTTTAGGCGGGAGGACGTCCTACGAGCAGTACTTC
CASSLGGRTSYEQYF
>TRBJ1-2|TRBD1|TRBV6-1|few
TGTGCCAGCAGTTACTTGATACAGGGGGCTGATGGCTACACCTTC
CASSYLIQGADGYTF
>TRBJ1-2|.|TRBV7-9|.
TGTGCCAGCAGCCGCCCGACGGTTAACTATGGCTACACCTTC
CASSRPTVNYGYTF
>TRBJ1-1|.|TRBV6-1|many
TGTGCCAGCAGTGCCTACATCACCATGAACACTGAAGCTTTCTTT
CASSAYITMNTEAFF
>TRBJ1-2|.|TRBV7-2|.
TGTGCCAGCAGCTTAGTTGCAGGGGCGCCGTATGGCTACACCTTC
CASSLVAGAPYGYTF
>TRBJ2-3|TRBD2|TRBV20-1|few
TGCAGTGCTTATCATAGCGGGAGCACAGATACGCAGTATTTT
CSAYHSGSTDTQYF
>TRBJ2-7|.|TRBV6-2/TRBV6-3|.
TGTGCCAGCAGTTACTCAGCGCTGGTCGGAGAGCAGTACTTC
CASSYSALVGEQYF
>TRBJ2-7|TRBD1|TRBV15|few
TGTGCCACCGGGACAGGGTCCTACGAGCAGTACTTC
CATGTGSYEQYF
>TRBJ2-7|.|TRBV12-3/TRBV12-4|few
TGTGCCAGCAGTTTCTCAAGTTCGGGTCTAGGGTCCTACGAGCAGTACTTC
CASSFSSSGLGSYEQYF
>TRBJ1-2|.|TRBV6-5|few
TGTGCCAGCAGTTACAACACAGGGTGGGGTCATGGCTACACCTTC
CASSYNTGWGHGYTF
>TRBJ1-5|TRBD1|TRBV30|many
TGTGCCTGGAGTCCCCAGACAGGGGGCGATCAGCCCCAGCATTTT
CAWSPQTGGDQPQHF
>TRBJ1-2|TRBD1|TRBV19|.
TGTGCCAGTAGTATAACAGGGGTTGACTATGGCTACACCTTC
CASSITGVDYGYTF
>TRBJ1-6|.|TRBV20-1|many
TGCAGTGCTAGCGACAGCCCCAATTCACCCCTCCACTTT
CSASDSPNSPLHF
>TRBJ1-2|TRBD1|TRBV12-3/TRBV12-4|many
TGTGCCAGCAGGCGGGACAGGGGAGGCTTTGACGGCTACACCTTC
CASRRDRGGFDGYTF
>TRBJ2-1|TRBD2|TRBV20-1|few
TGCAGTGCTAGACCGGCAAAGTCCCCGGGACTAGCTGTCTACAATGAGCAGTTCTTC
CSARPAKSPGLAVYNEQFF
>TRBJ1-2|.|TRBV28|many
TGTGCCACCTCCGTTTCGACCACAGGCTATGGCTACACCTTC
CATSVSTTGYGYTF
>TRBJ1-4|TRBD1|TRBV5-5|few
TGTGCCAGCAGCTTCGAGGGGGCTGATGAAAAACTGTTTTTT
CASSFEGADEKLFF
>TRBJ2-3|.|TRBV12-3/TRBV12-4|many
TGTGCCAGCTCACTTCTAGCCTTCGACACAGATACGCAGTATTTT
CASSLLAFDTDTQYF
>TRBJ1-2|.|TRBV12-3/TRBV12-4|many
TGTGCCAGCAGTTCGCTCCCCCACCTAGTCCGAGCTAACTATGGCTACACCTTC
CASSSLPHLVRANYGYTF
>TRBJ1-2|.|TRBV6-2/TRBV6-3|.
TGTGCCAGCAGTTACTCGAGTCCGGATGCCTATGGCTACACCTTC
CASSYSSPDAYGYTF
>TRBJ2-2|.|TRBV28|many
TGTGCCAGCAGTTTCCGGTTAAAAACAGAAAACACCGGGGAGCTGTTTTTT
CASSFRLKTENTGELFF
>TRBJ2-1|.|TRBV24-1|few
TGTGCCACCAGTGACGCGGGACAGATCTACAATGAGCAGTTCTTC
CATSDAGQIYNEQFF
>TRBJ2-1|.|TRBV30|.
TGTGCCTGGAGTTCTAGGGCCAGGGCTCTCGATGAGCAGTTCTTC
CAWSSRARALDEQFF
>TRBJ1-1|.|TRBV5-1|many
TGCGCCAGCACACAAGGGAACTCGGCGAACACTGAAGCTTTCTTT
CASTQGNSANTEAFF
>TRBJ1-5|.|TRBV7-8|many
TGTGCCAGCCGGGTGTGGGGGCGTCCGCTAAATCAGCCCCAGCATTTT
CASRVWGRPLNQPQHF
>TRBJ1-5|.|TRBV2|.
TGTGCCAGCAGTGAGTGGCAGGAGGGGCAGCCCCAGCATTTT
CASSEWQEGQPQHF
>TRBJ1-4|.|TRBV2|many
TGTGCCAGCAGTGAAGACAGGCGATACAATGAAAAACTGTTTTTT
CASSEDRRYNEKLFF
>TRBJ2-6|.|TRBV11-2|once
TGTGCCAGCAGCCTATCAGCAAGTGTGGCCAACGTCCTGACTTTC
CASSLSASVANVLTF
>TRBJ2-1|.|TRBV2|.
TGTGCCAGCAGTACGGACTACAATGAGCAGTTCTTC
CASSTDYNEQFF
>TRBJ2-3|.|TRBV5-6|.
TGTGCCAGCAGCCTTTGGGGAACAGATACGCAGTATTTT
CASSLWGTDTQYF
>TRBJ1-6|.|TRBV2|many
TGTGCCAGCAGTGAGTTTCAGGGTAACTCACCCCTCCACTTT
CASSEFQGNSPLHF
>TRBJ1-1|TRBD1|TRBV6-2/TRBV6-3|.
TGTGCCAGCAGTCGGGACAGGACTGTCACTGAAGCTTTCTTT
CASSRDRTVTEAFF
>TRBJ1-1|.|TRBV28|.
TGTGCCACCGACGAAACGAGGGGGAACACTGAAGCTTTCTTT
CATDETRGNTEAFF
>TRBJ2-5|.|TRBV24-1|many
TGTGCCACCAGCCAAGGATCGAAAGAGACCCAGTACTTC
CATSQGSKETQYF
>TRBJ2-7|TRBD2|TRBV27|.
TGTGCCAGCAGTTTTTGGGGGACTAGCAGCTACGAGCAGTACTTC
CASSFWGTSSYEQYF
>TRBJ1-1|TRBD1|TRBV5-4|.
TGTGCCAGCAGCGCAAGACAGGGGGGGACTGAAGCTTTCTTT
CASSARQGGTEAFF
>TRBJ2-1|TRBD2|TRBV11-1|.
TGTGCCAGCAGCTTGAATCTAGCGGGGGGGCTTGAGCAGTTCTTC
CASSLNLAGGLEQFF
>TRBJ1-1|TRBD1|TRBV11-3|many
TGTGCCAGCAGCATGTGGACAGGGCAGGAGGAAGCTTTCTTT
CASSMWTGQEEAFF
>TRBJ2-1|.|TRBV12-3/TRBV12-4|.
TGTGCCAGCAGTTTAACGGGGAAGACTTACAATGAGCAGTTCTTC
CASSLTGKTYNEQFF